This TCR beta chain came from a study of T-cell memory formation after mild COVID-19. Study-wide context: Largely, the TCR clusters proved donor specific.

Via MiXCR, TCRdb re-called the 5' RACE reads, giving one row per CDR3 protein. The sample lists about 400,000 distinct CDR3 sequences, about a quarter occurring once. This clonotype has just a few counts. The V gene's germline CDR1 is MNHEY and CDR2 SMNVEV (reference sequence). V lost 4 bases, J lost 3 bases, and 13 bases lay in between. The CDR3 has 14 residues. Material for sequencing was PBMCs or a T cell subset sorted from them (not recorded which). The origin of this receptor is an adult woman who had mild COVID-19 (a few samples of this study predate the infection). Cell type and time point are not known. The chain is built from TRBV27 and TRBJ2-7; D could derive from TRBD1 or TRBD2 (6 bases each). The CDR3 loop is CASSSQGGNYEQYF. The CDR3 bases are TGTGCCAGCAGTTCTCAAGGGGGGAACTACGAGCAGTACTTC.